This is a list of T cell receptor beta chains from one sample in a study of cytomegalovirus exposure and HLA in healthy donors. Generated by immunoSEQ multiplex PCR, the TCRdb table keeps only in-frame clones and is missing some. Of more than 250,000 clones in the sample, 80% to 90% are singletons; the top ten hold around 0.8%. Sequencing was carried out using PBMCs. Source of these receptors: a woman aged 18 to 35 in good health and CMV-seronegative. CDR3s leave out the opening cysteine and the closing phenylalanine or tryptophan.

v_call,cdr3_length,cdr3_aa
TRBV4-1,13,ASSQGAGVTGELF
TRBV13,12,ASSSIGTTLGYT
TRBV7-6,17,ASSLAPDTSGRAYNEQF
TRBV7-8,12,ASSLDRGSHEQY
TRBV5-5,12,ASSKPGQSYEQY
TRBV10-3,11,AITRDRDYGYT
TRBV7-2,13,ASSFGKGGFDEQY
TRBV27,9,ASSSREEQF
TRBV7-9,13,SAASGSASTDTQY
TRBV2,14,ASSGASGSPRETQY
TRBV7-8,14,ASSSGLAGASYEQY
TRBV11-2,15,ASSLVLGSLEGTEAF
TRBV2,13,ASRQLAGESETQY
TRBV13,13,ASSFHANANYGYT
TRBV9,13,ASSDRGGAQETQY
TRBV15,15,ATSTRTSGSFTDTQY
TRBV4-2,11,ASSQGEGETQY
TRBV6-6,12,ASSLADRVGEAF
TRBV28,12,ASTTGTPVGKQY
TRBV19,16,ASSIARGGTGNYNEQF
TRBV18,14,ASSPSQASSGNTIY
TRBV10-3,12,AISAMADSNEQF
TRBV5-1,16,ASSLEAQDYHSGNTIY
TRBV19,12,ASSLAGVWAEQY
TRBV7-6,13,ASSPGGQGAYEQY
TRBV5-1,15,ASSPSGTAKSTDTQY
TRBV6-1,11,ASSAMTNEKLF
TRBV2,13,ASTGVTGGEETQY
TRBV4-2,13,ASSQEGGAHLEAF
TRBV7-3,11,ASSSNRNTEAF
TRBV21-1,11,ASRGQGEYEQY
TRBV9,13,ASSVGLAGAGEQY
TRBV4-1,14,ASSQVVHAGVETQY
TRBV6-6,14,ASSYSRTGIGETQY
TRBV7-2,10,ASSLVRHEQF
TRBV11-2,10,ASSQGSYEQY
TRBV11-2,14,ASSANPGQGGTEAF
TRBV27,13,ASSSRQGSNYGYT
TRBV6-5,12,ASIGATSNQPQH
TRBV19,13,ASRADGGSYTEAF
TRBV5-1,12,ASRSGQPTDTQY
TRBV6-6,12,ASSGEVRGNEQF
TRBV7-8,13,ASSLDEGARAEQY
TRBV18,14,ASSPYTPRNTGELF
TRBV6-5,13,ATSRMDGRVGEQF
TRBV15,10,ATSPTRAEQF
TRBV4-1,13,ASRNREGGNQPQH
TRBV18,16,ASSPPGLAGGRSYEQY
TRBV2,13,ASNRGGGDTGELF
TRBV15,15,ATSRDRSGGQLYGYT
TRBV5-6,14,ASSFSGTISNQPQH
TRBV4-1,11,ASSPRQVTEAF
TRBV27,12,ASSPRTDQEAQY
TRBV7-6,15,ASSPAGAPLNTGELF